The text below deals with one T cell receptor beta chain. The data were obtained in a study of T cell responses to AZD1222 COVID-19 vaccine. The method was immunoSEQ multiplex PCR; TCRdb's version includes in-frame clones alone and lacks a portion of them. The sample consists of 25,000 to 30,000 clones, 92% of them appearing once. CDR1 is SEHNR and CDR2 is FQNEAQ in the germline V gene (reference sequence). V shed 2 bases, J shed 4 bases, and the junction held 1 base outside the gene matches. The CDR3 sequence is 13 residues long. The chain carries TRBV7-9 and TRBJ2-5; 7 bases align to TRBD2. The source is an adult who received the AZD1222 COVID-19 vaccine. Sample: peripheral blood, taken 28 days after the second AZD1222 dose. CDR3 DNA: TGTGCCAGCAGCTTAACGGGGGGAGAGACCCAGTACTTC. Amino acids: CASSLTGGETQYF.